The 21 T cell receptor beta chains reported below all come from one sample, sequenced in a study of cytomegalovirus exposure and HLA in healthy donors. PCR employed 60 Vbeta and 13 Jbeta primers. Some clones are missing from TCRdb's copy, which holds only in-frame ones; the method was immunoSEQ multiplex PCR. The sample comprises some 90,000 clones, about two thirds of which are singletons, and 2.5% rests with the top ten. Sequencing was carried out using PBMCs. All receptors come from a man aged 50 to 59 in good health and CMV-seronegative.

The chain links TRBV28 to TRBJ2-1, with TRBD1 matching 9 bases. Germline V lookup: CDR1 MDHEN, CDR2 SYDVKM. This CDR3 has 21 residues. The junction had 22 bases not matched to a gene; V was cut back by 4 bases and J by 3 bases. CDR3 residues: CASSSPLWVLLDRGDYNEQFF. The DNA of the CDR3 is TGTGCCAGCAGTTCCCCCCTGTGGGTCCTACTGGACAGGGGAGACTACAATGAGCAGTTCTTC.

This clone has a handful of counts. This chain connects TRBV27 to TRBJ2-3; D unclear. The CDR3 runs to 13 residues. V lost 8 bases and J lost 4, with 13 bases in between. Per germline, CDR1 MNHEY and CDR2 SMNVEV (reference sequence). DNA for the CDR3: TGTGCCAGCGCCGACTGGTCTTCAGATACGCAGTATTTT. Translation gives CASADWSSDTQYF.

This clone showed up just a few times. CDR3 DNA sequence: TGTGCCAGCAGCTGGACAGGGTTGAACACTGAAGCTTTCTTT. This gives the protein CASSWTGLNTEAFF. This chain links TRBV28 with TRBJ1-1, with TRBD1 matching 8 bases. Germline V gene sequence: CDR1 MDHEN, CDR2 SYDVKM. This CDR3 spans 14 amino acids. After removal of 6 bases from V and 0 bases from J, the junction contained 3 bases not matched to a gene.

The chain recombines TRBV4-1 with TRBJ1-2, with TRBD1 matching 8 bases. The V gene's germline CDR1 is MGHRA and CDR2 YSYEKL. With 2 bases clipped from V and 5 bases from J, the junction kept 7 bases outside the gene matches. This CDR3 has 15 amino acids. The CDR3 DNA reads TGCGCCAGCAGCCAACCCCACAGGGGGAAATATGGCTACACCTTC. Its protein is CASSQPHRGKYGYTF.

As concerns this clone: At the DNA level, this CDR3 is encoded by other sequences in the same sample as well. The CDR3, as DNA: TGTGCCAGTAGCCTGGGGACAAAAGAGACCCAGTACTTC. Protein: CASSLGTKETQYF. The chain employs TRBV19 and TRBJ2-5, with a possible D match to TRBD1 (6 bases). V was trimmed by 6 bases and J by 3 bases, leaving 11 bases between them. This CDR3 has 13 amino acids. Germline CDR1 reads LNHDA; CDR2 reads SQIVND (reference sequence).

DNA of the CDR3: TGTGCCAGCAGTTTACAGGGTTCCACAGATACGCAGTATTTT. Its protein is CASSLQGSTDTQYF. The V and J genes are TRBV28 and TRBJ2-3; D is possibly TRBD1 (5 bases). The ends were cut back, 2 bases at V and 2 bases at J, with 8 bases in the middle. The CDR3 sequence is 14 residues long. CDR1 is MDHEN, CDR2 SYDVKM, per germline.

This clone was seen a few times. The CDR3 bases are TGTGCCACCAGCACCCCCCCAGGACAGGAGGGGTACACAGATACGCAGTATTTT. It translates to CATSTPPGQEGYTDTQYF. The rearrangement links TRBV15 to TRBJ2-3, with D tentatively TRBD1 (7 bases). The V end lost 4 bases, the J end lost 2 bases, and 22 bases lay between the germline ends. Germline lookup yields CDR1 LNHNV and CDR2 YYDKDF (reference sequence). The length of the CDR3 is 18 residues.

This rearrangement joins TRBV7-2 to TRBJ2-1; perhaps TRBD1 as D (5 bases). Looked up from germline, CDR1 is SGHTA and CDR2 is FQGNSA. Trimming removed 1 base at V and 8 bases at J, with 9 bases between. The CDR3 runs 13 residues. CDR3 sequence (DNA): TGTGCCAGCAGCTTAGAGGGGCTTGATGAGCAGTTCTTC. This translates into CASSLEGLDEQFF.

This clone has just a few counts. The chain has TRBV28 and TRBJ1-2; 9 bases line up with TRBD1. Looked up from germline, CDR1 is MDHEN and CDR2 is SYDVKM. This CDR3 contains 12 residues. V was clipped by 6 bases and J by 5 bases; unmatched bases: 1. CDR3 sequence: CASRTGGYGYTF. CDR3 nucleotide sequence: TGTGCCAGCAGGACAGGGGGGTATGGCTACACCTTC.

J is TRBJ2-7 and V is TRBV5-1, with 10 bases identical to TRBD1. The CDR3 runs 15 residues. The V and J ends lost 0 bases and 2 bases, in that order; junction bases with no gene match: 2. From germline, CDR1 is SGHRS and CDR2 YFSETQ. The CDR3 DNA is TGCGCCAGCAGCTTGGGACAGGGGGCCCCCTACGAGCAGTACTTC. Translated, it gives CASSLGQGAPYEQYF. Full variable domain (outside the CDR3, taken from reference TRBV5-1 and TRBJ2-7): KAGVTQTPRYLIKTRGQQVTLSCSPISGHRSVSWYQQTPGQGLQFLFEYFSETQRNKGNFPGRFSGRQFSNSRSEMNVSTLELGDSALYLCASSLGQGAPYEQYFGPGTRLTVT.

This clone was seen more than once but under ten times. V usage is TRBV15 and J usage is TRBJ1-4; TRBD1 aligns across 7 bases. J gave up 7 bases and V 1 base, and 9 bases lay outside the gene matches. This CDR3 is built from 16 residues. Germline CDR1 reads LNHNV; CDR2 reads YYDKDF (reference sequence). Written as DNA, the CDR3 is TGTGCCACCAGCAGAGTCTTGACAGGGCCAGCTGAAAAACTGTTTTTT. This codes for CATSRVLTGPAEKLFF.

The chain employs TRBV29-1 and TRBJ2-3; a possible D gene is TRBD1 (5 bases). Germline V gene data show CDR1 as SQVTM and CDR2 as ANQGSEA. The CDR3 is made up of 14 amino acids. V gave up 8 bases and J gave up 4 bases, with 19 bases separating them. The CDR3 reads CSSKAQGNSDTQYF. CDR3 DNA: TGCAGCTCCAAAGCCCAGGGTAATTCAGATACGCAGTATTTT.

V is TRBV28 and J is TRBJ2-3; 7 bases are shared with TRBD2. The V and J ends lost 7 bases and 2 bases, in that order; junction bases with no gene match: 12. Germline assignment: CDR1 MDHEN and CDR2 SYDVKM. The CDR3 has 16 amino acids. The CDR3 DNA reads TGTGCCAGCACCCCTACATGGGGGGGAAACACAGATACGCAGTATTTT. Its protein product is CASTPTWGGNTDTQYF. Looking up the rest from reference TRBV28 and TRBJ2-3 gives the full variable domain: DVKVTQSSRYLVKRTGEKVFLECVQDMDHENMFWYRQDPGLGLRLIYFSYDVKMKEKGDIPEGYSVSREKKERFSLILESASTNQTSMYLCASTPTWGGNTDTQYFGPGTRLTVL.

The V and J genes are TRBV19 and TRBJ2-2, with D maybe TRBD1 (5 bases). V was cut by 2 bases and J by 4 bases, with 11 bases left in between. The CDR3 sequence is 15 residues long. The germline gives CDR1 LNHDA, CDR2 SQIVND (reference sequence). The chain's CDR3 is CASSIPTASTGELFF. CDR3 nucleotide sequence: TGTGCCAGTAGTATACCGACAGCGAGCACCGGGGAGCTGTTTTTT.

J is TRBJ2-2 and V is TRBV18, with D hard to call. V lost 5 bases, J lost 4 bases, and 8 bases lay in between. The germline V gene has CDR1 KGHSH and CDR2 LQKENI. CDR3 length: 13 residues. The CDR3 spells CASSTRSTGELFF. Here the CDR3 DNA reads TGTGCCAGCTCAACCCGGTCCACCGGGGAGCTGTTTTTT.

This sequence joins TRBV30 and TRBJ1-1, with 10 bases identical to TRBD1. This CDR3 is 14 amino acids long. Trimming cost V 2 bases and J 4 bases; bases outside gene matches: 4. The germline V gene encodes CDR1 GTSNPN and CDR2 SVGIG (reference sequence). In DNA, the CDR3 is TGTGCCTGGAGTAGGGACAGGGGTCGCACTGAAGCTTTCTTT. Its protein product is CAWSRDRGRTEAFF.

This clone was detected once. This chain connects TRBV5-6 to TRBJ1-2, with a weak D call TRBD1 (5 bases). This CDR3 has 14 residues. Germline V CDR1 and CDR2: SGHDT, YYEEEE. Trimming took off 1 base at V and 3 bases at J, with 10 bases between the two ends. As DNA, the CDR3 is TGTGCCAGCAGCTTGAGGGGCCTGGACTATGGCTACACCTTC. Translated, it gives CASSLRGLDYGYTF.

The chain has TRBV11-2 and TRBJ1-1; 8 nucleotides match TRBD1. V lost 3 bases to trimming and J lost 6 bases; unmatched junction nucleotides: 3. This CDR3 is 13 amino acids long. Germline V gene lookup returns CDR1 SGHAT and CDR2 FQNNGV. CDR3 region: CASSLDRDAEAFF. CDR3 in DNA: TGTGCCAGCAGCTTGGACAGGGACGCTGAAGCTTTCTTT. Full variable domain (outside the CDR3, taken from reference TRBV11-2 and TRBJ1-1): EAGVAQSPRYKIIEKRQSVAFWCNPISGHATLYWYQQILGQGPKLLIQFQNNGVVDDSQLPKDRFSAERLKGVDSTLKIQPAKLEDSAVYLCASSLDRDAEAFFGQGTRLTVV.

The CDR3 spells CASSLELQGRYNEQFF. For the CDR3, the DNA is TGTGCCAGCAGCTTAGAGTTACAGGGCCGATACAATGAGCAGTTCTTC. The genes are TRBV11-1 and TRBJ2-1; the D gene is possibly TRBD1 (6 bases). Germline lookup yields CDR1 SGHAT and CDR2 FQDESV (reference sequence). The CDR3 runs 16 residues. V lost 1 base and J lost 4, with 14 bases in between.

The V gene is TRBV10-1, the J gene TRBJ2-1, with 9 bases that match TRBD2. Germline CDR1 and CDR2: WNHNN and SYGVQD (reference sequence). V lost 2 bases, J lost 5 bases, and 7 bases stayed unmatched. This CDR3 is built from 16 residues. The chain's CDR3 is CASSEGLAGLNNEQFF. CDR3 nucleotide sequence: TGCGCCAGCAGTGAGGGCCTAGCGGGGCTAAACAATGAGCAGTTCTTC.

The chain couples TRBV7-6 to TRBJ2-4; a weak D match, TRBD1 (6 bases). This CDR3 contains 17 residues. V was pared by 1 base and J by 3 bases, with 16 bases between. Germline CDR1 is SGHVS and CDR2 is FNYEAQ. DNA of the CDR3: TGTGCCAGCAGCTTAGTACCAGGGGAGTTGGGCAAAAACATTCAGTACTTC. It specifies CASSLVPGELGKNIQYF.